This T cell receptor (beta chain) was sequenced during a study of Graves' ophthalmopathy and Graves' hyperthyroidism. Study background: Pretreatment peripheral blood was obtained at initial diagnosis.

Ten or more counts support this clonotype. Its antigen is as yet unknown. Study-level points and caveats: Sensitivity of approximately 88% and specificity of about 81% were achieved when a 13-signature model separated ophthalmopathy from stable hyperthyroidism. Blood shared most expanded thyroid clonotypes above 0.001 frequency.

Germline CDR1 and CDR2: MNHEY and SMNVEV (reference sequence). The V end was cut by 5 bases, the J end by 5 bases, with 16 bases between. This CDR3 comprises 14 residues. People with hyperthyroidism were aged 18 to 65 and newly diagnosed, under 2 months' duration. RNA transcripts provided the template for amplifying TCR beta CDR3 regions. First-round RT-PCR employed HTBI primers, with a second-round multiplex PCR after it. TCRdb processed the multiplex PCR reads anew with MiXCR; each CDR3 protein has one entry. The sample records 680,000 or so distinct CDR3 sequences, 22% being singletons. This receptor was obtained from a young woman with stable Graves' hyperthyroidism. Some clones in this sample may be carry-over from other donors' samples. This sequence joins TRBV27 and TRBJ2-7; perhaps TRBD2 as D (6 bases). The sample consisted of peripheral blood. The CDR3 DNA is TGTGCCAGCAGTCTCTACTTAGCGGTCAACGAGCAGTACTTC. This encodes CASSLYLAVNEQYF.